The next 10 T cell receptor beta chains were all read from a single sample in a study of cytomegalovirus exposure and HLA in healthy donors. Sequencing was performed with immunoSEQ multiplex PCR; in TCRdb, only in-frame clones are kept and a portion is missing. The sample yields roughly 300,000 clones, more than 80% seen once. Input material: PBMCs. These receptors came from a young woman in good health and CMV-seronegative.

This clone appeared a few times. The chain links TRBV28 to TRBJ2-7; maybe TRBD1 (6 bases). Trimming stripped 4 bases from V and 2 bases from J, with 15 bases between. The V gene's germline CDR1 is MDHEN and CDR2 SYDVKM. This CDR3 has 15 residues. The CDR3 is CASSSGAGAAYEQYF. The CDR3 DNA sequence: TGTGCCAGCAGTTCGGGCGCAGGGGCTGCCTACGAGCAGTACTTC.

The rearrangement links TRBV5-4 to TRBJ2-2; D unclear. The germline CDR1 and CDR2 sequences are SGHNT and YYREEE (reference sequence). V dropped 7 bases and J dropped 7 bases, with 17 bases sitting between them. This CDR3 region has 14 residues. Here the CDR3 DNA reads TGTGCCAGCTCGGTTATGTTCGAGGTCGGGGAGCTGTTTTTT. The encoded protein is CASSVMFEVGELFF.

The J gene is TRBJ2-3, the V gene TRBV5-4; 11 bases are shared with TRBD2. Trimming removed 0 bases from V and 8 bases from J; junction bases left unmatched: 5. The CDR3 consists of 15 residues. Germline CDR1 reads SGHNT; CDR2 reads YYREEE (reference sequence). As DNA, the CDR3 is TGTGCCAGCAGCTTGGCCGGAACTAGCGGGAGTACGCAGTATTTT. It is translated as CASSLAGTSGSTQYF.

V usage is TRBV29-1 and J usage is TRBJ2-1; 8 bases match TRBD2. Germline CDR1 reads SQVTM; CDR2 reads ANQGSEA. V was pared by 8 bases and J by 9 bases, with 6 bases of the junction left unmatched. The CDR3 runs to 11 residues. CDR3 DNA sequence: TGCAGCCTCGGGACTAGGGTTGAGCAGTTCTTC. This codes for CSLGTRVEQFF.

This chain connects TRBV7-2 to TRBJ2-5; D perhaps matches TRBD1 (5 bases). The V end lost 5 bases, the J end lost 10 bases, and 11 bases lay between the germline ends. The CDR3 is 11 amino acids. Germline loops: CDR1 SGHTA, CDR2 FQGNSA. CDR3 in amino acids: CASSREGDQYF. CDR3 in DNA: TGTGCCAGCAGCAGGGAAGGGGACCAGTACTTC. Looking up the rest from reference TRBV7-2 and TRBJ2-5 gives the full variable domain: GAGVSQSPSNKVTEKGKDVELRCDPISGHTALYWYRQSLGQGLEFLIYFQGNSAPDKSGLPSDRFSAERTGGSVSTLTIQRTQQEDSAVYLCASSREGDQYFGPGTRLLVL.

The gene calls are TRBV19 and TRBJ1-1; 7 nucleotides line up with TRBD1. This CDR3 contains 14 residues. The ends lost 6 bases at V and 6 bases at J; junction bases unmatched: 10. The germline V gene has CDR1 LNHDA and CDR2 SQIVND (reference sequence). This CDR3 reads CASSPRDSSPEAFF. CDR3 bases: TGTGCCAGTAGCCCCAGGGACAGCTCCCCTGAAGCTTTCTTT.

This clone occurred a few times. The rearrangement links TRBV25-1 to TRBJ2-7; D gene ambiguous. The V end was cut by 4 bases, the J end by 4 bases, with 5 bases between. The germline gives CDR1 MGHDK, CDR2 SYGVNS. The CDR3 has 11 amino acids. The DNA for the CDR3 is TGTGCCAGCAGTGGGCTTTACGAGCAGTACTTC. Amino acids: CASSGLYEQYF.

V usage is TRBV5-6 and J usage is TRBJ2-7; D not certain. Germline assignment: CDR1 SGHDT and CDR2 YYEEEE. The CDR3 runs 13 residues. Trimming left V 1 base short and J 3 bases short, with 8 bases between. The CDR3 region is CASSLRISYEQYF. CDR3 DNA sequence: TGTGCCAGCAGCTTGCGAATTAGCTACGAGCAGTACTTC.

This chain joins TRBV20-1 and TRBJ2-7; D call uncertain. This CDR3 is built from 11 residues. Germline V gene sequence: CDR1 DFQATT, CDR2 SNEGSKA (reference sequence). Trimming stripped 2 bases from V and 3 bases from J, with 5 bases between. CDR3 nucleotide sequence: TGCAGTGCTAGACTAGACTACGAGCAGTACTTC. Translation gives CSARLDYEQYF.

The genes are TRBV7-3 and TRBJ2-1, with TRBD2 identical over 9 bases. From germline, CDR1 is SGHTA and CDR2 FQGTGA. There are 15 residues in the CDR3. Trimming removed 3 bases from V and 5 bases from J; junction bases left unmatched: 5. CDR3 sequence: CASSLWTSVNNEQFF. The CDR3 DNA sequence: TGTGCCAGCAGCTTGTGGACTAGCGTCAACAATGAGCAGTTCTTC.